The T cell receptor (beta chain) under discussion was sequenced for a study of blood T cell repertoires in COVID-19. CDR3 length: 16 amino acids. Trimming removed 6 bases from V and 0 bases from J; junction bases left unmatched: 5. Germline CDR1 SNHLY, CDR2 FYNNEI. Seattle-derived patients entered the study during active infection and were followed longitudinally. The authors' processing: Amplifying reference gene primers gave estimates of nucleated cell counts. Profiling relied on immunoSEQ multiplex PCR, and the TCRdb table lists in-frame clones only, not all of them. V, J and clone size reflect that table, while D and trimming were determined from the DNA. The repertoire has approximately 150,000 clones, 80% to 90% of them found once; the top ten carry roughly 12%. This clone is a singleton in its sample.

The rearrangement links TRBV2 to TRBJ2-6; 7 bases map to TRBD1. Sequences were obtained from peripheral blood. This clonotype was sampled from a man younger than 35 with COVID-19, enrolled during active disease. CDR3 DNA sequence: TGTGCCAGCAGGGAGACAGGGTACTCTGGGGCCAACGTCCTGACTTTC. This sequence encodes CASRETGYSGANVLTF.